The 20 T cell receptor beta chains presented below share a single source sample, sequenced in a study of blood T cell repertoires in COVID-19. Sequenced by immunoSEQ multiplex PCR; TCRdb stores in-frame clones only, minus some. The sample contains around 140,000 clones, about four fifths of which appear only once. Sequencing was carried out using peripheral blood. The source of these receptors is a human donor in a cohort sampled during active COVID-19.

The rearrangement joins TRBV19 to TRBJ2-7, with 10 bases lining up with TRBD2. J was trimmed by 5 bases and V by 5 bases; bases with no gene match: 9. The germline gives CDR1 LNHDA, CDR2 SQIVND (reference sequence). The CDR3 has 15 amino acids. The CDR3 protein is CASSGGSGRFNEQYF. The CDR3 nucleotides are TGTGCCAGTAGTGGTGGTAGCGGGAGGTTCAACGAGCAGTACTTC.

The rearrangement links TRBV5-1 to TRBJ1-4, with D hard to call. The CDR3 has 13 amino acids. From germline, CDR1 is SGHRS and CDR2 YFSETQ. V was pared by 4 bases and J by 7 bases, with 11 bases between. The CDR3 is CASSRLAGEKLFF. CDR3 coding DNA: TGCGCCAGCAGCCGACTTGCTGGTGAAAAACTGTTTTTT. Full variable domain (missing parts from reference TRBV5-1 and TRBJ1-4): KAGVTQTPRYLIKTRGQQVTLSCSPISGHRSVSWYQQTPGQGLQFLFEYFSETQRNKGNFPGRFSGRQFSNSRSEMNVSTLELGDSALYLCASSRLAGEKLFFGSGTQLSVL.

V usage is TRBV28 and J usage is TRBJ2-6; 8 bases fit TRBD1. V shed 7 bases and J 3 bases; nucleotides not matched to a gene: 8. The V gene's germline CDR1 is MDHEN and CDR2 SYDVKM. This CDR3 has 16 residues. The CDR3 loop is CASNTQGANGANVLTF. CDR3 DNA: TGTGCCAGCAACACCCAGGGGGCCAATGGGGCCAACGTCCTGACTTTC.

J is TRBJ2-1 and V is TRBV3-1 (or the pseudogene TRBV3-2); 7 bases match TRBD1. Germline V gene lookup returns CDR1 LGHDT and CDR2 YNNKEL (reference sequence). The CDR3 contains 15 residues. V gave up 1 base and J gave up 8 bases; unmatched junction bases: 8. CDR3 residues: CASSQVQQGNDEQFF. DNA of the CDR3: TGTGCCAGCAGCCAAGTTCAACAGGGGAACGATGAGCAGTTCTTC.

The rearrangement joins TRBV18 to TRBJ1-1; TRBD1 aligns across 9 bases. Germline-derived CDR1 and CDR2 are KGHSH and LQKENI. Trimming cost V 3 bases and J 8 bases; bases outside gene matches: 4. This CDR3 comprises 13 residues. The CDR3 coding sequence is TGTGCCAGCTCACCCAGGGACAGGGCGGAAGCTTTCTTT. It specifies CASSPRDRAEAFF. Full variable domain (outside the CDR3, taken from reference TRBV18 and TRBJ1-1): NAGVMQNPRHLVRRRGQEARLRCSPMKGHSHVYWYRQLPEEGLKFMVYLQKENIIDESGMPKERFSAEFPKEGPSILRIQQVVRGDSAAYFCASSPRDRAEAFFGQGTRLTVV.

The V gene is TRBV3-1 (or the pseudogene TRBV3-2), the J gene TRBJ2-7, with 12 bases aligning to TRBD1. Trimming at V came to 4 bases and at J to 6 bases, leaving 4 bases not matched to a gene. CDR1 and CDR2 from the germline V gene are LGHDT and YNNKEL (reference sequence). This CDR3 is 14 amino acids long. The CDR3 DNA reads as TGTGCCAGCAGCCTACGGGACAGGGGGCTCGAGCAGTACTTC. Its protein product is CASSLRDRGLEQYF.

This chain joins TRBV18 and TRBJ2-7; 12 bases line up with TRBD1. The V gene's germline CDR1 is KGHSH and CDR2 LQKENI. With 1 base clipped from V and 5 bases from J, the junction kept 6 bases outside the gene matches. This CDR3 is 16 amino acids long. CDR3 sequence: CASSPRPGQGAHEQYF. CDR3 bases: TGTGCCAGCTCACCACGCCCGGGACAGGGGGCCCACGAGCAGTACTTC. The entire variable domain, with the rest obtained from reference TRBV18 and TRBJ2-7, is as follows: NAGVMQNPRHLVRRRGQEARLRCSPMKGHSHVYWYRQLPEEGLKFMVYLQKENIIDESGMPKERFSAEFPKEGPSILRIQQVVRGDSAAYFCASSPRPGQGAHEQYFGPGTRLTVT.

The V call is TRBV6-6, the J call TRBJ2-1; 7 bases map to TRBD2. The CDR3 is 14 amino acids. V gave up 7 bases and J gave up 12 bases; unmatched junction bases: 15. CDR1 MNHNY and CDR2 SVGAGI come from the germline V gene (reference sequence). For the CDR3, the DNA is TGTGCCAGCAACCCCGGGGAGCGGGGTGGTCGGCAGTTCTTC. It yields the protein CASNPGERGGRQFF.

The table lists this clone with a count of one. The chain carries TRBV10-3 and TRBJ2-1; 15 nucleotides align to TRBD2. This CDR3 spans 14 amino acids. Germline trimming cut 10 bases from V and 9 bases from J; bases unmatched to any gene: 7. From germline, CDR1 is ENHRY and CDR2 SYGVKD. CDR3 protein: CASHGLAGGSEQFF. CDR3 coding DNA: TGTGCCAGCCACGGACTAGCGGGAGGGAGTGAGCAGTTCTTC.

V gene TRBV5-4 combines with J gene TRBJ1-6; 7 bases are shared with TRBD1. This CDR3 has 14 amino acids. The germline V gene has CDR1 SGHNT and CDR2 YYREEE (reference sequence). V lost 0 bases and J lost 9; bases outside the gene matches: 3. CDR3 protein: CASSLAGGGSPLHF. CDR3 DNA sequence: TGTGCCAGCAGCTTGGCAGGGGGAGGTTCACCCCTCCACTTT.

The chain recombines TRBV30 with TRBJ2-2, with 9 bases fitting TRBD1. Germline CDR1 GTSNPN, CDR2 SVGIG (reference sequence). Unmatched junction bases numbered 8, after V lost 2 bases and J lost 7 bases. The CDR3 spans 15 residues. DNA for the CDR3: TGTGCCTGGAGTTGGGGACAGGGAAGGGACGGGGAGCTGTTTTTT. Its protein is CAWSWGQGRDGELFF.

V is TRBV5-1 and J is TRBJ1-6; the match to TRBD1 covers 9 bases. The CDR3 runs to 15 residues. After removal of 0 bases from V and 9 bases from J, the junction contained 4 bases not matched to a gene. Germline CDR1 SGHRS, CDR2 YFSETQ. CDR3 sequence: CASSLAGTGRSPLHF. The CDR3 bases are TGCGCCAGCAGCTTGGCCGGGACAGGGCGTTCACCCCTCCACTTT. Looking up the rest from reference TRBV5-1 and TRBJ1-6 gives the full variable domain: KAGVTQTPRYLIKTRGQQVTLSCSPISGHRSVSWYQQTPGQGLQFLFEYFSETQRNKGNFPGRFSGRQFSNSRSEMNVSTLELGDSALYLCASSLAGTGRSPLHFGNGTRLTVT.

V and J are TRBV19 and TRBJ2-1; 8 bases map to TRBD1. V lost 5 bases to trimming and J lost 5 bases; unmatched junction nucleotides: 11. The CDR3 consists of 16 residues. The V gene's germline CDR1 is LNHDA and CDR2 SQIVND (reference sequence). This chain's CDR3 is CASSSGETGGNNEQFF. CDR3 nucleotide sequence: TGTGCCAGTAGTTCTGGAGAAACAGGGGGTAACAATGAGCAGTTCTTC.

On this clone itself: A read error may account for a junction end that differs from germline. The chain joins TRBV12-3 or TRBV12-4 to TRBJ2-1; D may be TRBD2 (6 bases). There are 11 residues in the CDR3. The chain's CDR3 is CASSLVEGIVF. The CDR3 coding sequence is TGTGCCAGCAGTTTAGTGGAGGGGATAGTCTTC.

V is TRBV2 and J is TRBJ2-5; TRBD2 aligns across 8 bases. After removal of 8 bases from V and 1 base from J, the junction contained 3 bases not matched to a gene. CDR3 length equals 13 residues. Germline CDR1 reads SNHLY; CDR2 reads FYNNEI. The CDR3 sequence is CASEGTSQETQYF. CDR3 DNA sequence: TGTGCCAGCGAGGGGACTAGCCAAGAGACCCAGTACTTC.

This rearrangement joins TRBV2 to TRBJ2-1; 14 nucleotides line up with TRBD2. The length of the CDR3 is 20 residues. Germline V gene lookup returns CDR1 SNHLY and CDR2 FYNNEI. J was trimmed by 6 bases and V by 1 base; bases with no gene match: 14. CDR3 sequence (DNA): TGTGCCAGCAGTGAAGGGTGGACTAGCGGGAGGCTAGAAGTGGGCAATGAGCAGTTCTTC. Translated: CASSEGWTSGRLEVGNEQFF.

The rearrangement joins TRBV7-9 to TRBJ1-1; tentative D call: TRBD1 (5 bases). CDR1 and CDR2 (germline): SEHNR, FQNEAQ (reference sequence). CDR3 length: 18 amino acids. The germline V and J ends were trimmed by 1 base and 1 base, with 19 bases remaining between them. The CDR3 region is CASSLVHQYKGQNTEAFF. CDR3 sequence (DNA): TGTGCCAGCAGCTTAGTCCATCAATATAAAGGACAGAACACTGAAGCTTTCTTT.

In DNA form, the CDR3 reads TGCGCCAGCAGCCGAAGCGGGACTAGCGGGAGTGCAGATACGCAGTATTTT. This sequence encodes CASSRSGTSGSADTQYF. J is TRBJ2-3 and V is TRBV5-1; 14 positions agree with TRBD2. The CDR3 has 17 amino acids. Germline trimming cut 4 bases from V and 4 bases from J; bases unmatched to any gene: 8. The germline V gene encodes CDR1 SGHRS and CDR2 YFSETQ.

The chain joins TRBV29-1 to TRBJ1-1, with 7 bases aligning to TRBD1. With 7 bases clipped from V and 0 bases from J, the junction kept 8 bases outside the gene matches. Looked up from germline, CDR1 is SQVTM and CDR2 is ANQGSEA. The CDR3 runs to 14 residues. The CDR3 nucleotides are TGCAGCGCCCTGGGACAGTTCCTGAACACTGAAGCTTTCTTT. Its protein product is CSALGQFLNTEAFF.

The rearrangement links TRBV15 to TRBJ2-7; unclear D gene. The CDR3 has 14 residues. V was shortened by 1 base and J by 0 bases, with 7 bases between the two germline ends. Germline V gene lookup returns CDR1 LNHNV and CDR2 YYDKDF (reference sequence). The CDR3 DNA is TGTGCCACCAGCAGAGGGAGAGACTCCTACGAGCAGTACTTC. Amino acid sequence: CATSRGRDSYEQYF.